The T cell receptor beta chain under discussion was sequenced for a study of blood T cell repertoires in COVID-19. Clones were read by immunoSEQ multiplex PCR, and TCRdb kept only the in-frame ones, dropping some. The table records around 220,000 clones, around 90% of them present only once. Germline V gene sequence: CDR1 GTSNPN, CDR2 SVGIG (reference sequence). Trimming pared 0 bases from V and 3 bases from J, leaving 7 bases between. This CDR3 is 13 amino acids long. The genes are TRBV30 and TRBJ2-3; TRBD2 is a possible D gene (5 bases). The TCR was taken from a man aged 30 to 39 who had been exposed to COVID-19. Input material: PBMCs or T cells enriched from blood (not recorded which). DNA for the CDR3: TGTGCCTGGAGTGTACCGGGGACAGATACGCAGTATTTT. Its protein product is CAWSVPGTDTQYF.